The text below deals with one T cell receptor beta chain. Its target is not known. These data come from a study of CD8 T cells in ankylosing spondylitis. Study results and caveats: Significant enrichment of disease-linked clones was reportedly seen in matched ankylosing spondylitis synovial fluid. Past research had described some motif variants in reactive arthritis synovial fluid and blood. Relatively rare in peripheral blood, disease-linked clones were also CD8+. A motif of under 10 highly homologous TCR beta variants was seen as apparently characteristic of ankylosing spondylitis blood.

CDR3 length equals 12 residues. Germline CDR1 is LGHNA and CDR2 is YNFKEQ. Between the trimmed V and J ends, which lost 0 bases and 7 bases, there was a span of 5 bases. Each TCR beta library was made by quantitative 5'-RACE that incorporated molecular barcodes. TCRdb reanalysed the 5' RACE reads using MiXCR and keeps one entry per CDR3 protein. The sample lists about 450,000 distinct CDR3 sequences; 25% to 30% were seen once. The rearrangement joins TRBV4-2 to TRBJ2-3; D remains unclear. Material: blood, either unsorted or a sorted T cell fraction (not recorded which). This clonotype was obtained from a male donor with ankylosing spondylitis. The CDR3 sequence is CASSQDRNTQYF. The CDR3 bases are TGTGCCAGCAGCCAAGATAGAAATACGCAGTATTTT.